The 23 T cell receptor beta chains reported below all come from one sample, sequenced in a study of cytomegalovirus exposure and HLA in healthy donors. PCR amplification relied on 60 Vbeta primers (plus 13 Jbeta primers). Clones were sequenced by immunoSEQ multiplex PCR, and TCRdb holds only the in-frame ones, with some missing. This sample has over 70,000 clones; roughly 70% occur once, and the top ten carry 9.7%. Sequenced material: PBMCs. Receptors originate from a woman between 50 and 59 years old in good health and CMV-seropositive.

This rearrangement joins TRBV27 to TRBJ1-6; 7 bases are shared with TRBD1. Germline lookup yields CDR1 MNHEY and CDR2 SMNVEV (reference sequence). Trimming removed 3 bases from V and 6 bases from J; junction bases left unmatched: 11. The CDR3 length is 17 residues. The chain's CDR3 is CASSFAVGQGVNSPLHF. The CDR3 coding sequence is TGTGCCAGCAGTTTTGCTGTCGGGCAGGGGGTTAATTCACCCCTCCACTTT.

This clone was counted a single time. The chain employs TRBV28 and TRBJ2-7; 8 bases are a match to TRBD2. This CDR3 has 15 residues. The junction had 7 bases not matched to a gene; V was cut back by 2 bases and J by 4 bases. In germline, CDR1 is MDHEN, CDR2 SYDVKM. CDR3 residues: CASSLQGLVGYEQYF. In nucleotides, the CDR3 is TGTGCCAGCAGTTTACAGGGACTAGTTGGATACGAGCAGTACTTC.

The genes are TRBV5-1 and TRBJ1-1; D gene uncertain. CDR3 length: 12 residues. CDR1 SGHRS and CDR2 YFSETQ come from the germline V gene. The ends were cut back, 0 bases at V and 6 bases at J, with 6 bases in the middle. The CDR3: CASSLDGSEAFF. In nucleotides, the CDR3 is TGCGCCAGCAGCTTGGACGGGTCTGAAGCTTTCTTT.

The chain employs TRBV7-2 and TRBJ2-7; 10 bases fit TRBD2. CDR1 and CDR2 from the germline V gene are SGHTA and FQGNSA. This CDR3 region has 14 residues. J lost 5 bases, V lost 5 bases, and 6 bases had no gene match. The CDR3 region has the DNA TGTGCCAGCAGCGCTAGCGGGAGAATTAACGAGCAGTACTTC. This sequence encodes CASSASGRINEQYF.

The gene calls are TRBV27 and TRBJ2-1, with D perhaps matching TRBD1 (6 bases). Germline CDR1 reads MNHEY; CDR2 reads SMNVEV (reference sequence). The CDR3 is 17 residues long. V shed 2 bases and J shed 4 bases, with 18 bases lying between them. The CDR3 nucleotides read TGTGCCAGCAGTTTAAGGACAGCGACGGACTTTTACAATGAGCAGTTCTTC. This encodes CASSLRTATDFYNEQFF.

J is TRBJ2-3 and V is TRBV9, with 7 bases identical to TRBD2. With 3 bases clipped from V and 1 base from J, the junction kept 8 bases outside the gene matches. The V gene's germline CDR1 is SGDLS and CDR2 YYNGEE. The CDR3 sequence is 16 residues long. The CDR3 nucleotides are TGTGCCAGCAGCGGGGGGGGAACTAGCGGCACAGATACGCAGTATTTT. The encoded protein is CASSGGGTSGTDTQYF.

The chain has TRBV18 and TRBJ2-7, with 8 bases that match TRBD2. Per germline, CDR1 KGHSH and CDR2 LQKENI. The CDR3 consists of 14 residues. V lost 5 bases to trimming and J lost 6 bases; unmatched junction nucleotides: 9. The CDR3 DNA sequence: TGTGCCAGCTCATCGAGCGGGAGTAGTACCGAGCAGTACTTC. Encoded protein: CASSSSGSSTEQYF.

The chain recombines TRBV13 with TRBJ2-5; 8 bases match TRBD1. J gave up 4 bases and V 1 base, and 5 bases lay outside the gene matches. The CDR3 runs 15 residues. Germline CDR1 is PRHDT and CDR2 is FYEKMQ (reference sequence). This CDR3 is CASSLEGQGGETQYF. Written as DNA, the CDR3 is TGTGCCAGCAGCTTAGAAGGACAGGGTGGAGAGACCCAGTACTTC. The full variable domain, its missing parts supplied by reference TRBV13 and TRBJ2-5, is AAGVIQSPRHLIKEKRETATLKCYPIPRHDTVYWYQQGPGQDPQFLISFYEKMQSDKGSIPDRFSAQQFSDYHSELNMSSLELGDSALYFCASSLEGQGGETQYFGPGTRLLVL.

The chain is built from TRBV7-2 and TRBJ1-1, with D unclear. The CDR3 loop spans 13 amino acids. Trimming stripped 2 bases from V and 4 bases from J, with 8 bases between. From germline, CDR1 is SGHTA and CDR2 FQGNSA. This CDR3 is CASSLYGGTEAFF. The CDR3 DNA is TGTGCCAGCAGCTTATATGGAGGCACTGAAGCTTTCTTT.

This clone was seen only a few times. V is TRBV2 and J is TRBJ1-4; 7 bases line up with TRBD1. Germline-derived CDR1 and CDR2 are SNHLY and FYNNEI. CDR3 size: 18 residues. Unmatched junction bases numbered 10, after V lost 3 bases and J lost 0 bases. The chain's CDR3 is CASSEPRDSLTTNEKLFF. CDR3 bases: TGTGCCAGCAGTGAGCCCCGGGACAGTTTAACAACTAATGAAAAACTGTTTTTT.

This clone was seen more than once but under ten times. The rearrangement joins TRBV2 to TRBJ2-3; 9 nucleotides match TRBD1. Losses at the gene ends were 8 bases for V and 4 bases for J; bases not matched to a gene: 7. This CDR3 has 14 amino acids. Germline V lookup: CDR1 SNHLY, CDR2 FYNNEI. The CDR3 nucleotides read TGTGCCAGCGACGGGGGACAGGGTCCAGATACGCAGTATTTT. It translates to CASDGGQGPDTQYF.

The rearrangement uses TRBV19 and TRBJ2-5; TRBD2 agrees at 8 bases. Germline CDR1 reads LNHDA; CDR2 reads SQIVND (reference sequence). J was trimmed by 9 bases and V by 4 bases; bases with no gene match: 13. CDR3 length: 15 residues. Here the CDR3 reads CASSTNLAGRGAQYF. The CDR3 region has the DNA TGTGCCAGTAGTACAAACCTAGCGGGCCGCGGGGCCCAGTACTTC. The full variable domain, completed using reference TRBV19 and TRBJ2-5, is DGGITQSPKYLFRKEGQNVTLSCEQNLNHDAMYWYRQDPGQGLRLIYYSQIVNDFQKGDIAEGYSVSREKKESFPLTVTSAQKNPTAFYLCASSTNLAGRGAQYFGPGTRLLVL.

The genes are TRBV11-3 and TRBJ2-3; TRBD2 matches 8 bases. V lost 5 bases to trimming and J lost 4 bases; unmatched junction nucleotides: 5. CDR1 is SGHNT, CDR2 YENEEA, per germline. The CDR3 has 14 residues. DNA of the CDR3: TGTGCCAGCAGCCTCGGACTAGCTCCAGATACGCAGTATTTT. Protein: CASSLGLAPDTQYF.

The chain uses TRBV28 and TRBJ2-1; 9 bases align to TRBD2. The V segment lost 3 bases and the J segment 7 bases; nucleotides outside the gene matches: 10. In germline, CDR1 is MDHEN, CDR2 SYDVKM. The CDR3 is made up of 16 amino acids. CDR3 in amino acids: CASSFLAGRLTNEQFF. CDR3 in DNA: TGTGCCAGCAGTTTCCTAGCGGGGAGACTGACAAATGAGCAGTTCTTC.

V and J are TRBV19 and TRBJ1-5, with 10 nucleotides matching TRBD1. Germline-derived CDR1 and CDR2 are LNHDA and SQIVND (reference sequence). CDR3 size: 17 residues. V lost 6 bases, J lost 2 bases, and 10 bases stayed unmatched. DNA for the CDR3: TGTGCCAGTAGCGCCCGGGACAGGGGATGGGGCAATCAGCCCCAGCATTTT. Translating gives CASSARDRGWGNQPQHF.

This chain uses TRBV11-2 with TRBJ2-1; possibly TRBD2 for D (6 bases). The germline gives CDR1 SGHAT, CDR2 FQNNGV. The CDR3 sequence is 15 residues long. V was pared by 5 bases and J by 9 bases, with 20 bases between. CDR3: CASSPGTGVVGEQFF. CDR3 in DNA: TGTGCCAGCAGCCCCGGGACTGGCGTCGTGGGTGAGCAGTTCTTC.

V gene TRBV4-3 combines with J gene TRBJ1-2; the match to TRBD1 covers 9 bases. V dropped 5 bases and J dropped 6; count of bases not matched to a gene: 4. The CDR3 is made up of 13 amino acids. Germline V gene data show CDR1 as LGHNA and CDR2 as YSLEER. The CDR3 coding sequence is TGCGCCAGCAGCTACCGGACAGGGGATGGCTACACCTTC. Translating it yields CASSYRTGDGYTF.

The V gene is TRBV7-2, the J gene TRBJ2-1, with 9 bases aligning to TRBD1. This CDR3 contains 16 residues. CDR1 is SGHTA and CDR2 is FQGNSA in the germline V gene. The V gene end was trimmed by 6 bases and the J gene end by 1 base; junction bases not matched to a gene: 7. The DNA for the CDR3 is TGTGCCAGCAGACCTACAGGGGGCGTATCCTACAATGAGCAGTTCTTC. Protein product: CASRPTGGVSYNEQFF.

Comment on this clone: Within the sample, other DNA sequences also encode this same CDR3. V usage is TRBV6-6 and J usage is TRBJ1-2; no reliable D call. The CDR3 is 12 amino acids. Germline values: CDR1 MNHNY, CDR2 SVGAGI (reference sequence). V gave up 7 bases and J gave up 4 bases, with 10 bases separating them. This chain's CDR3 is CASTPVGYGYTF. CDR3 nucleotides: TGTGCCAGCACTCCGGTCGGCTATGGCTACACCTTC.

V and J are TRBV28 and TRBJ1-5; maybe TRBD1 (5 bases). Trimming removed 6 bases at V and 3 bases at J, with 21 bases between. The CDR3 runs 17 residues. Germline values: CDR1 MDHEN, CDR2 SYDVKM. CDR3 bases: TGTGCCAGCAGGCTCGCATGGGGGGGAGGGGTCAATCAGCCCCAGCATTTT. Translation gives CASRLAWGGGVNQPQHF.

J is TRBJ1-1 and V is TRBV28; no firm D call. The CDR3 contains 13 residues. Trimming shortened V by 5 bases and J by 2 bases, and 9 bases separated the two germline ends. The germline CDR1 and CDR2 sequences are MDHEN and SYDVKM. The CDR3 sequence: CASSQDFNTEAFF. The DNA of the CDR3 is TGTGCCAGCAGTCAAGACTTCAACACTGAAGCTTTCTTT.

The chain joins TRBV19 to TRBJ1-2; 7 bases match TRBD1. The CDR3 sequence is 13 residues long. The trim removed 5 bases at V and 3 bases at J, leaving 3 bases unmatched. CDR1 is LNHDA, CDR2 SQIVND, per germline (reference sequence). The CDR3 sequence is CASSGTEYYGYTF. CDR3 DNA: TGTGCCAGTAGTGGGACAGAGTACTATGGCTACACCTTC.

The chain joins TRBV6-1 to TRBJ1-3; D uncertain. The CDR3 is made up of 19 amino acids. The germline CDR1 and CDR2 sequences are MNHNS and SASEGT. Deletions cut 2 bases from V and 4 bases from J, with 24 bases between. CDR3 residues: CASSERSIDKWLAGNTIYF. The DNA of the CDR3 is TGTGCCAGCAGTGAACGATCTATCGATAAATGGTTAGCAGGAAACACCATATATTTT.